This T cell receptor (beta chain) stems from a study of blood T cell repertoires in COVID-19. Across the study: Sources were T cells, B-cell-depleted T cells, or PBMCs; the material itself was cDNA or gDNA.

TCRdb keeps only in-frame clones here, not all; method: immunoSEQ multiplex PCR. The table records around 290,000 clones, approximately 91% of them present only once. The sequencing sample was made of peripheral blood. The clonotype was recovered from a woman aged 25 to 39 with COVID-19, enrolled during active disease.

The CDR3 reads CASSPTGTYEQYF. CDR3 DNA: TGTGCCAGCTCACCAACAGGGACCTACGAGCAGTACTTC. This sequence joins TRBV18 and TRBJ2-7; D is possibly TRBD1 (6 bases). Trimming cost V 2 bases and J 2 bases, with 7 bases left between them. The CDR3 loop spans 13 amino acids. CDR1 and CDR2 (germline): KGHSH, LQKENI.